The 20 T cell receptor beta chains below come from one sample, sequenced in a study of OX40 agonist ivuxolimab in advanced cancers. The protocol was immunoSEQ multiplex PCR, while the TCRdb copy is restricted to in-frame clones and leaves out a portion. The sample consists of 55,000 to 60,000 clones, approximately 80% of them appearing once. The sequences come from CD4+ or CD8+ T cells sorted from blood, collected in a trial of the OX40 agonist ivuxolimab. The receptors come from an adult with an advanced solid tumor such as melanoma, head and neck, liver or kidney cancer.

V is TRBV7-8 and J is TRBJ2-7, with D perhaps matching TRBD1 or TRBD2 (5 bases each). From germline, CDR1 is SGHVS and CDR2 FQNEAQ. V was shortened by 7 bases and J by 3 bases, with 19 bases between the two germline ends. This CDR3 comprises 15 residues. CDR3 coding DNA: TGTGCCAGCACCCTAGACCCGGGACGGAGCTACGAGCAGTACTTC. Translation gives CASTLDPGRSYEQYF. The complete variable domain, with remaining parts taken from reference TRBV7-8 and TRBJ2-7, reads GAGVSQSPRYKVAKRGQDVALRCDPISGHVSLFWYQQALGQGPEFLTYFQNEAQLDKSGLPSDRFFAERPEGSVSTLKIQRTQQEDSAVYLCASTLDPGRSYEQYFGPGTRLTVT.

A note on this clone: At one of its ends the junction is not consistent with the germline gene, which may arise from a read error. The genes are TRBV5-3 and TRBJ1-6, with D hard to call. TRBV5-3 falls under the ORF class, with uncertain function. The length of the CDR3 is 15 residues. The chain's CDR3 is CASSFGSSYNSPLHF. The CDR3 DNA reads as TGTGCCAGCAGCTTCGGTAGCTCCTATAATTCACCCCTCCACTTT.

The chain joins TRBV2 to TRBJ1-1, with a tentative D call TRBD1 (5 bases). From germline, CDR1 is SNHLY and CDR2 FYNNEI. The CDR3 covers 16 residues. Between the trimmed V and J ends, which lost 5 bases and 1 base, there was a span of 17 bases. CDR3 nucleotides: TGTGCCAGCAGTCCTGGGGGGGGGAGAGCGAACACTGAAGCTTTCTTT. This sequence encodes CASSPGGGRANTEAFF.

The V call is TRBV5-1, the J call TRBJ2-7, with D perhaps TRBD1 (5 bases). V lost 1 base, J lost 6 bases, and 8 bases lay in between. The CDR3 totals 12 residues. The germline V gene has CDR1 SGHRS and CDR2 YFSETQ. CDR3 nucleotide sequence: TGCGCCAGCAGCTTGTCAGGGCTCGAGCAGTACTTC. Its protein is CASSLSGLEQYF. Full variable domain (missing parts from reference TRBV5-1 and TRBJ2-7): KAGVTQTPRYLIKTRGQQVTLSCSPISGHRSVSWYQQTPGQGLQFLFEYFSETQRNKGNFPGRFSGRQFSNSRSEMNVSTLELGDSALYLCASSLSGLEQYFGPGTRLTVT.

The rearrangement joins TRBV23-1 to TRBJ1-2, with D possibly being TRBD1 (5 bases). TRBV23-1 is filed as an ORF, its function uncertain. V dropped 3 bases and J dropped 5 bases, with 19 bases sitting between them. The CDR3 covers 16 residues. CDR3: CASSHPEPPGSYGYTF. The CDR3 coding sequence is TGCGCCAGCAGTCACCCGGAACCCCCAGGGTCTTATGGCTACACCTTC.

A remark on this clone: Distinct nucleotide sequences in the sample also encode this CDR3. The chain has TRBV7-9 and TRBJ1-3; possible D gene TRBD1, 6 bases. The CDR3 extends over 15 amino acids. Germline-derived CDR1 and CDR2 are SEHNR and FQNEAQ (reference sequence). V was trimmed by 1 base and J by 0 bases, leaving 7 bases between them. Written as DNA, the CDR3 is TGTGCCAGCAGCTTAGTAGGGGGCTCTGGAAACACCATATATTTT. Translation gives CASSLVGGSGNTIYF.

This clone was seen only a few times. The chain links TRBV5-4 to TRBJ2-7; the D is unclear. CDR1 and CDR2 from the germline V gene are SGHNT and YYREEE (reference sequence). Trimming shortened V by 7 bases and J by 2 bases, and 7 bases separated the two germline ends. The CDR3 covers 11 residues. This CDR3 is CASGGPYEQYF. The CDR3 DNA follows: TGTGCCAGCGGTGGGCCCTACGAGCAGTACTTC.

The J gene is TRBJ2-1, the V gene TRBV18; 11 nucleotides line up with TRBD1. The CDR3 loop spans 16 amino acids. Germline V gene lookup returns CDR1 KGHSH and CDR2 LQKENI. The junction had 8 bases not matched to a gene; V was cut back by 3 bases and J by 7 bases. The CDR3 DNA is TGTGCCAGCTCACCCAGGACAGGGGGCGCCATGAATGAGCAGTTCTTC. Protein sequence: CASSPRTGGAMNEQFF. Drawing the rest from reference TRBV18 and TRBJ2-1, the complete variable domain is NAGVMQNPRHLVRRRGQEARLRCSPMKGHSHVYWYRQLPEEGLKFMVYLQKENIIDESGMPKERFSAEFPKEGPSILRIQQVVRGDSAAYFCASSPRTGGAMNEQFFGPGTRLTVL.

This clone has a handful of counts. The chain employs TRBV27 and TRBJ2-1; 9 nucleotides align to TRBD2. This CDR3 spans 16 amino acids. V shed 0 bases and J 4 bases; nucleotides not matched to a gene: 4. In germline, CDR1 is MNHEY, CDR2 SMNVEV (reference sequence). Written as DNA, the CDR3 is TGTGCCAGCAGTTTATCGGGCGGGGGGGCTTACAATGAGCAGTTCTTC. Encoded protein: CASSLSGGGAYNEQFF.

The gene calls are TRBV19 and TRBJ2-3; D is undetermined. The germline CDR1 and CDR2 sequences are LNHDA and SQIVND (reference sequence). The CDR3 totals 13 residues. The V end lost 10 bases, the J end lost 6 bases, and 17 bases lay between the germline ends. CDR3 DNA: TGTGCCACTTACTCCGGTGATTCCGATACGCAGTATTTT. Translating it yields CATYSGDSDTQYF.

J is TRBJ1-5 and V is TRBV7-8; the match to TRBD1 covers 10 bases. The germline V gene has CDR1 SGHVS and CDR2 FQNEAQ. Unmatched junction bases numbered 5, after V lost 5 bases and J lost 4 bases. The CDR3 has 15 amino acids. Here the CDR3 DNA reads TGTGCCAGCAGCGACGCGGGACAGGGGAATCAGCCCCAGCATTTT. Translation gives CASSDAGQGNQPQHF.

This sequence joins TRBV6-6 and TRBJ1-3; D call uncertain. V was cut by 2 bases and J by 0 bases, with 8 bases left in between. Germline V CDR1 and CDR2: MNHNY, SVGAGI (reference sequence). The CDR3 covers 15 residues. The CDR3 DNA follows: TGTGCCAGCAGTTACGGGCCAGCCTCTGGAAACACCATATATTTT. Its translation is CASSYGPASGNTIYF.

V is TRBV15 and J is TRBJ2-1, with 7 bases fitting TRBD2. The CDR3 is 17 amino acids. J was trimmed by 8 bases and V by 2 bases; bases with no gene match: 15. Germline CDR1 is LNHNV and CDR2 is YYDKDF (reference sequence). The CDR3 sequence is CATSRSLPRGRADEQFF. As DNA, the CDR3 is TGTGCCACCAGCAGATCCCTGCCCCGTGGGAGGGCGGATGAGCAGTTCTTC. The entire variable domain, with the rest obtained from reference TRBV15 and TRBJ2-1, is as follows: DAMVIQNPRYQVTQFGKPVTLSCSQTLNHNVMYWYQQKSSQAPKLLFHYYDKDFNNEADTPDNFQSRRPNTSFCFLDIRSPGLGDTAMYLCATSRSLPRGRADEQFFGPGTRLTVL.

A few counts support this clone. The chain couples TRBV14 to TRBJ2-7; tentative D call: TRBD1 (6 bases). CDR1 SGHDN and CDR2 FVKESK come from the germline V gene. Trimming shortened V by 4 bases and J by 3 bases, and 10 bases separated the two germline ends. The CDR3 contains 13 residues. CDR3 DNA sequence: TGTGCCAGCAGCCTCACAGGGATCTACGAGCAGTACTTC. The encoded protein is CASSLTGIYEQYF.

The genes are TRBV7-6 and TRBJ2-3; 10 bases align to TRBD2. The germline V gene has CDR1 SGHVS and CDR2 FNYEAQ. Trimming cost V 1 base and J 3 bases; bases outside gene matches: 13. The CDR3 is 19 residues long. CDR3 nucleotides: TGTGCCAGCAGCTTAGACCCCCCGGGGCTAGCGGGGGTAACAGATACGCAGTATTTT. It codes for CASSLDPPGLAGVTDTQYF.

This chain uses TRBV18 with TRBJ2-5, with D possibly being TRBD1 (6 bases). Germline lookup yields CDR1 KGHSH and CDR2 LQKENI. The V end was cut by 3 bases, the J end by 1 base, with 12 bases between. This CDR3 has 15 residues. CDR3 sequence reads: CASSPRQATQETQYF. CDR3 bases: TGTGCCAGCTCACCTCGACAGGCCACCCAAGAGACCCAGTACTTC.

The chain employs TRBV28 and TRBJ1-2, with 8 bases identical to TRBD1. V was clipped by 5 bases and J by 5 bases; unmatched bases: 7. The CDR3 has 14 residues. The germline V gene has CDR1 MDHEN and CDR2 SYDVKM. CDR3 DNA: TGTGCCAGCAGTACGACAGGGGACCGGTATGGCTACACCTTC. Residues: CASSTTGDRYGYTF.

The rearrangement links TRBV4-2 to TRBJ1-5; 10 bases agree with TRBD1. The CDR3 is 17 residues long. Germline V gene lookup returns CDR1 LGHNA and CDR2 YNFKEQ. With V trimmed by 5 bases and J by 2 bases, 9 bases remained unmatched. The CDR3 sequence is CASSTRTGGIGNQPQHF. CDR3 nucleotides: TGTGCCAGCAGCACCCGGACAGGGGGAATCGGCAATCAGCCCCAGCATTTT.

This rearrangement joins TRBV25-1 to TRBJ2-5, with a tentative D call TRBD1 (6 bases). V lost 1 base and J 7 bases, leaving 13 bases between the germline ends. CDR3 length: 14 amino acids. Germline V gives CDR1 MGHDK, CDR2 SYGVNS. CDR3 amino acids: CASSESAGVVTQYF. CDR3 in DNA: TGTGCCAGCAGTGAATCGGCAGGGGTGGTGACCCAGTACTTC.

This clone came up once. The identical CDR3 is also encoded by other nucleotide sequences in the sample. The chain combines TRBV7-3 with TRBJ2-3; no firm D call. The CDR3 has 13 amino acids. Trimming stripped 2 bases from V and 1 base from J, with 4 bases between. CDR1 and CDR2 (germline): SGHTA, FQGTGA. CDR3 region: CASSLGGTDTQYF. In DNA, the CDR3 is TGTGCCAGCAGCTTAGGTGGCACAGATACGCAGTATTTT.